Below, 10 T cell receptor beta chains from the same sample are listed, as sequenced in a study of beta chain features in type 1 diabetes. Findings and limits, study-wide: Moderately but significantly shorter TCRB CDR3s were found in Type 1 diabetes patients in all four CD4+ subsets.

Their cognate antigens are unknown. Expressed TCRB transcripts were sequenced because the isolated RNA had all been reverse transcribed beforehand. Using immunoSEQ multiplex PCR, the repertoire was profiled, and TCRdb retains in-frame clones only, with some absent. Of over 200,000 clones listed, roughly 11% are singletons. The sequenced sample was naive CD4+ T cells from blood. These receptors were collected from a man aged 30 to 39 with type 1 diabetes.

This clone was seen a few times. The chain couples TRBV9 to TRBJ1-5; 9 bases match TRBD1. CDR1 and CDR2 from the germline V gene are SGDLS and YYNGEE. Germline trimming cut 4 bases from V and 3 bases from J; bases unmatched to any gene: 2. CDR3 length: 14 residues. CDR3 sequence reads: CASSRTGVNQPQHF. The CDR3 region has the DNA TGTGCCAGCAGCAGGACAGGGGTCAATCAGCCCCAGCATTTT.

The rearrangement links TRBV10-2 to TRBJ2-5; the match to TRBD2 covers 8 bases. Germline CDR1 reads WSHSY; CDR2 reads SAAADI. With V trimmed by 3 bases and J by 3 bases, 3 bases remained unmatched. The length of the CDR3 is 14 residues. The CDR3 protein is CASSDRRGEETQYF. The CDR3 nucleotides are TGCGCCAGCAGTGACCGGCGGGGGGAAGAGACCCAGTACTTC.

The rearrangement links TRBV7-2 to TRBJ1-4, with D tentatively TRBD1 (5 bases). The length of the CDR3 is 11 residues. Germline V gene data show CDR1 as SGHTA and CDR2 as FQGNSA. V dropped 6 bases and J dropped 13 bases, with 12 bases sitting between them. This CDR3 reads CASSEQGRLFF. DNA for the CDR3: TGTGCCAGCAGTGAGCAGGGAAGACTGTTTTTT.

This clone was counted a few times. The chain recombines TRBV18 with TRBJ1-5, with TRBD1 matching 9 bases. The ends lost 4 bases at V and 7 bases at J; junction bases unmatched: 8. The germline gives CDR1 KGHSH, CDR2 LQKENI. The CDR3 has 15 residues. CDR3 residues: CASSLPGQGRQPQHF. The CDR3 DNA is TGTGCCAGCTCACTACCGGGACAGGGTAGGCAGCCCCAGCATTTT.

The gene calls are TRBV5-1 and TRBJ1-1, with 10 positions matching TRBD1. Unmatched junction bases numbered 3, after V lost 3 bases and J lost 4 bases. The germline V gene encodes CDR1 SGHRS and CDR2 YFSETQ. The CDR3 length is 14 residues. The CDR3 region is CASSYGQGGTEAFF. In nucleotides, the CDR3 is TGCGCCAGCAGCTATGGACAGGGGGGCACTGAAGCTTTCTTT.

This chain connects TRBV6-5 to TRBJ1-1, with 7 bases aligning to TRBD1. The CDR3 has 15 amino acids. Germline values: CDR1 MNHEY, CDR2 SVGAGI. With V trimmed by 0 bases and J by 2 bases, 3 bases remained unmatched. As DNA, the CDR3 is TGTGCCAGCAGTTACTCAGCAGGGGGTAACACTGAAGCTTTCTTT. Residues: CASSYSAGGNTEAFF.

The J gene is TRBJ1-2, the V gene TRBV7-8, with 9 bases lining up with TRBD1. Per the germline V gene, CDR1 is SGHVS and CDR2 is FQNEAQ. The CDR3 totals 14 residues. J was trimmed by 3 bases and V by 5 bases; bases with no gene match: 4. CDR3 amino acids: CASSPRTGDYGYTF. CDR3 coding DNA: TGTGCCAGCAGCCCCCGGACAGGGGACTATGGCTACACCTTC.

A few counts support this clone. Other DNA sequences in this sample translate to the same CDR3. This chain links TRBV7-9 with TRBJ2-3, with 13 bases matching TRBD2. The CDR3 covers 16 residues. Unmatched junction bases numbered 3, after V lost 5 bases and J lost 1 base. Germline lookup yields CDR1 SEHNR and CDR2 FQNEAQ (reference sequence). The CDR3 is CASSPGLAGGTDTQYF. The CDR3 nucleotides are TGTGCCAGCAGCCCAGGACTAGCGGGGGGCACAGATACGCAGTATTTT.

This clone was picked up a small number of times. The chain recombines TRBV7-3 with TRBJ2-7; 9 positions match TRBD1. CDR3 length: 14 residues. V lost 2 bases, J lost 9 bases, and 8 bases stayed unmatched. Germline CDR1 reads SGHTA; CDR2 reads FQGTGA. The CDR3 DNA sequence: TGTGCCAGCAGCTTACGGGACAGGGCGTCGCGGCAGTACTTC. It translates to CASSLRDRASRQYF. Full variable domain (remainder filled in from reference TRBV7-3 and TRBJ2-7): GAGVSQTPSNKVTEKGKYVELRCDPISGHTALYWYRQSLGQGPEFLIYFQGTGAADDSGLPNDRFFAVRPEGSVSTLKIQRTERGDSAVYLCASSLRDRASRQYFGPGTRLTVT.

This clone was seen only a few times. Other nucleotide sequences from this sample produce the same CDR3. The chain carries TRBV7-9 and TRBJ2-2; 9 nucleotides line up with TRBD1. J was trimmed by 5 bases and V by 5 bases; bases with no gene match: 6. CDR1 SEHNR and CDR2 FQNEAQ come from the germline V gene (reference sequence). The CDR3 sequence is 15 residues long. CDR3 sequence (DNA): TGTGCCAGCAGCCCACCGGGACAGGGTACCGGGGAGCTGTTTTTT. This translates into CASSPPGQGTGELFF.